This T cell receptor (beta chain) was retrieved from a study of neurological immune-mediated disorders. Findings and caveats of the study: The greatest TCR clonal expansion appeared in HTLV-1-associated myelopathy and the smallest, falling below healthy controls, in multiple sclerosis. Expanded clones shared no identical CDR3 amino acid sequences across subjects, which suggested private TCR-beta repertoires in all groups.

Germline V gives CDR1 LGHNA, CDR2 YNFKEQ. Deletions cut 3 bases from V and 10 bases from J, with 16 bases between. CDR3 length equals 15 residues. This clonotype was recorded at least ten times. Its antigen is still unknown. The authors made cDNA by 5'RACE with 10-nucleotide random UMIs. TCRdb reprocessed the 5' RACE reads via MiXCR and lists one record per CDR3 protein. Of just under 20,000 distinct CDR3 sequences in the sample, 6% to 8.5% are singletons; the top ten hold 17%. Sequencing was performed on CD8+ T cells from blood. The chain links TRBV4-2 to TRBJ1-6; a possible D gene is TRBD1 (6 bases). The TCR was taken from a woman in her 30s with HTLV-1-associated myelopathy (HAM/TSP). CDR3 region: CASSQVQGLGSPLHF. CDR3 coding DNA: TGTGCCAGCAGCCAGGTACAGGGTTTAGGATCACCCCTCCACTTT.